A single TCR beta chain is shown here with its context. This clonotype was seen many times. There is no known antigen for this receptor. No base quality values were provided; no much bigger clone lies one nucleotide off. At the junction V is shortened by 1 base and J by 9 bases; bases outside the gene matches: 5. CDR1 and CDR2, per the germline V gene, are SGHRS and YFSETQ. From the cysteine up to the phenylalanine, the CDR3 has a length of 16 residues. Only CDR3 DNA remains: 48 bases, in frame from the first base. The protocol used for the library was multiplex PCR. TCRdb records Illumina HiSeq 4000 as the sequencer. iRepertoire HTBI primers and Arm-PCR amplification of CDR3 regions were used to construct TCR beta libraries. PCR products were gel purified before sequencing. The authors processed their data as follows. Across samples, 60 to 75 TRBV and over 11 TRBJ segments were identified and used for gene usage analysis of CDR3 amino acid clonotypes. COPE and FqMerger were used to merge filtered high-quality paired reads into contigs. Contigs were aligned with BLAST to IMGT TRBV, TRBD and TRBJ reference genes, and CDR3 was defined per IMGT. Any clonotype with a frequency above 0.1% was counted as a highly expanded clone. Shannon entropy was used to measure repertoire diversity, and the Gini coefficient was used to measure V-J evenness. A clonotype found in more than one individual was treated as public. In-frame beta chains were kept once TCRdb had trimmed the public reads at Q25 with fastp and called clones with MiXCR. Every entry covers one CDR3 protein and lists the most common genes and DNA from its rows. The V and J calls were determined by TCRdb, not by the authors. The sample records under 700,000 distinct CDR3 sequences, more than 15% of which are singletons. Of the sample, 20% to 25% is held by the ten largest clones.

The sample's time point label is to be understood as: newly diagnosed GD, antithyroid drugs for less than 3 months. RNA was extracted from PBMCs in TRIzol for both TCR sequencing and RNA sequencing. The diagnosis of Graves' disease followed American Thyroid Association guidelines. Patients were recruited from an endocrinology department in Xi'an, China. Each patient gave around 9 milliliters of peripheral blood, collected in an EDTA anticoagulant tube. Ficoll Paque Plus density gradient separation was used to isolate PBMCs, and no further T cell sorting was performed. An Agilent 2100 Bioanalyzer and agarose gel were used to assess RNA quality, and a NanoDrop 2000 was used to measure RNA concentration. This specimen comes from a study of regulatory T cells in long-lasting Graves disease (dated by TCRdb to the early 2020s). The study in broad terms: In the newly diagnosed Graves' disease group, patients had been taking antithyroid drugs for less than 3 months. This study used TCR sequencing and RNA sequencing of peripheral blood to compare persistent Graves' disease patients against newly diagnosed Graves' disease patients. The study was registered as a clinical trial and conducted in China. A total of some 35 samples underwent TCR sequencing, from 13 patients with persistent Graves' disease and some 20 patients with newly diagnosed Graves' disease.

The paper's findings and limits, for the study overall: As a limitation, the authors acknowledged that the small sample size may reduce accuracy. The study examined only peripheral blood because the primary lesion, thyroid tissue, could not be accessed. Persistent disease showed preferential use of TRBV28, TRBJ1-2 and TRBJ2-5, whereas newly diagnosed disease favored TRBV20-1 and TRBJ2-1. Sequencing and analysis were restricted to the TCR beta chain. Persistent patients shared more public clonotypes among themselves (2,741) than newly diagnosed patients did (roughly 910). Lower TCR Shannon entropy and fewer highly expanded clones were observed in persistent Graves' disease patients than in newly diagnosed patients, which suggested clonal expansion.

This same sample was also taken into another study, of T cells in Graves' hyperthyroidism and ophthalmopathy. The second study, in turn, reports: Stable Graves' hyperthyroidism was defined as no progression to ophthalmopathy during 18 months of follow-up. The hyperthyroidism patients were between 18 and 65 years old and newly diagnosed, with a disease duration of less than 2 months. The study excluded patients with uncontrolled infections, other autoimmune diseases, pregnancy or lactation. Diagnoses were established on the basis of clinical symptoms, serum thyroxine and TRAb, thyroid ultrasound, and orbital computed tomography. The TCR CDR3 was subjected to a first round of RT-PCR using the HTBI primer set and the Qiagen OneStep RT-PCR kit. Most expanded thyroid clonotypes (frequency above 0.001) were also found in blood, which suggests that blood repertoires may mirror thyroid immune responses. In cross-validation, a model built on a 13 V-J signature told ophthalmopathy apart from stable hyperthyroidism with less than 90% sensitivity and about 81% specificity, and in testing the same model reached 80%/75%. During validation, the model predicted progression to ophthalmopathy a median of roughly 7.1 months ahead of onset, with approximately 70% sensitivity and roughly 75% specificity. To identify distinguishing TCR V-J signatures, a discovery cohort of roughly 100 patients was used, comprising under 45 with Graves' ophthalmopathy and approximately 57 with stable Graves' hyperthyroidism. Prospective prediction of ophthalmopathy was tested in an independent validation cohort consisting of 18 hyperthyroidism patients and over 15 patients who later progressed to ophthalmopathy. The 75 to 100 discovery patients were divided at random into training and test sets in a 7:3 ratio. In addition, the study compared T-cell repertoires in thyroid tissue and in blood from roughly six Graves' hyperthyroidism patients. Following sampling, methimazole starting at 30 mg daily was given to hyperthyroidism patients, and high-dose intravenous methylprednisolone was given to ophthalmopathy patients. Libraries were constructed in a second round of multiplex PCR, after which size selection and purification were performed. Paired-end sequencing of the libraries was performed with 100 bp reads on an Illumina HiSeq2000. SOAPnuke was used to process the raw data, with reads discarded if the reads contained adapters or uncalled bases, had a mean Phred below 15, or lacked an exact constant-primer or identifier match. High-quality paired reads were merged with COPE v1.2.5, and unique nucleotide sequences were defined as clonotypes. MiTCR v1.1 was used to align the clonotypes against IMGT TRBV, TRBD and TRBJ reference segments. Analysis was restricted to V-J combinations with a frequency above 0.0001, which covered 99.2% of repertoires. The TCS score was defined as the ratio of F50 (clonal expansion) to E x V (chaos), calculated using BLOSUM62-based TCRdist between CDR3 peptides within each V-J. Welch's t-statistics and random forest reduced roughly 530 V-J features to 13, which were used in a naive Bayes classifier (R e1071). No statistical method was used to fix the sample size in advance, and group allocation was not hidden from the investigators. The paper describes TCR Vbeta CDR3 sequencing of 130 to 150 peripheral blood samples, made up of approximately 40 ophthalmopathy patients, around 78 hyperthyroidism patients and about 17 progressor patients.

The rearranged segments are TRBV5-1 and TRBJ2-1; 15 central bases correspond to TRBD2. The sequences come from peripheral blood mononuclear cells (PBMCs), collected at new diagnosis, from a patient treated with antithyroid drugs. The sequence derives from a woman aged 35-65 years with Graves disease. Donor details come from another sample of the same person, matched by shared clones. The CDR3 protein is CASSLRTSGGASEQFF. In nucleotides, the sequence is TGCGCCAGCAGCTTGCGGACTAGCGGGGGGGCAAGTGAGCAGTTCTTC.